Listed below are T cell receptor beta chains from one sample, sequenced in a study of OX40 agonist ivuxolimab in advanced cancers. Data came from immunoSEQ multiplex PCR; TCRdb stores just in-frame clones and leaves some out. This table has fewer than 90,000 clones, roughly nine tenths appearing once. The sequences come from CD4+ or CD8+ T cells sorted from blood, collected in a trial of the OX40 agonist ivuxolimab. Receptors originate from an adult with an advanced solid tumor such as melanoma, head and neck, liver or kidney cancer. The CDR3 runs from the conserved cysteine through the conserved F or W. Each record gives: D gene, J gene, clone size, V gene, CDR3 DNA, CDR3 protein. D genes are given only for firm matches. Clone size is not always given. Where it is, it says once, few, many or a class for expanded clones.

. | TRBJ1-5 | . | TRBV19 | TGTGCCAGTAGTATAGAGGCAGGGTATGGTAATCAGCCCCAGCATTTT | CASSIEAGYGNQPQHF
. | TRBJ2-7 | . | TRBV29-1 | TGCAGCGTTCCTGGGATGGTTAACGAGCAGTACTTC | CSVPGMVNEQYF
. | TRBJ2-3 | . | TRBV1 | TGCACCAGCAGCCAAATGGGAGGGCTCAAAGATACGCAGTATTTT | CTSSQMGGLKDTQYF
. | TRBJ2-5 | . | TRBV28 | TGTGCCAGCAGTTTATGGAATGCGGAACACCAAGAGACCCAGTACTTC | CASSLWNAEHQETQYF
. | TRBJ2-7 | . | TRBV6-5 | TGTGCCAGCAGGGAGGCCCTCAGGTCCTACGAGCAGTACTTC | CASREALRSYEQYF
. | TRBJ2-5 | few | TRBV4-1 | TGCGCCAGCAGCCAAGGGCAACGGCTAGCGATGCAAGAGACCCAGTACTTC | CASSQGQRLAMQETQYF
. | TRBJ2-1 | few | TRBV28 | TGTGCCAGCACCTCCCCGGGTATCACACGGGAGCAGTTCTTC | CASTSPGITREQFF
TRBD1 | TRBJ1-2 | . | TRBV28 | TGTGCCAGCAGTTTTGGACAGGATTTCTATGGCTACACCTTC | CASSFGQDFYGYTF
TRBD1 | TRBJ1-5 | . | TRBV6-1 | TGTGCCAGCAGTGACCCGACAGGGGCGCGCAATCAGCCCCAGCATTTT | CASSDPTGARNQPQHF
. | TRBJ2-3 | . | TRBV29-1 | TGCAGCGTTTCGTCCGCAGATACGCAGTATTTT | CSVSSADTQYF
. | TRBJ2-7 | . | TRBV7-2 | TGTGCCAGCAGCTTAGCGCGGGGACGTAGCTACGAGCAGTACTTC | CASSLARGRSYEQYF
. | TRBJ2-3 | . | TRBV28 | TGTGCCAGTTCCTCCCGGGACGGGGCGGCAGATACGCAGTATTTT | CASSSRDGAADTQYF
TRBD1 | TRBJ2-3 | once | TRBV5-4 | TGTGCCAGCAGCCAGACAGGGTCAGATACGCAGTATTTT | CASSQTGSDTQYF
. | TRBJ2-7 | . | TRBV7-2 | TGTGCCAGCAGCCCACCGAGGACAAGTTACGAGCAGTACTTC | CASSPPRTSYEQYF
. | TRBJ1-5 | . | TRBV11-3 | TGTGCCAGCAGCTTAGATCCTTGCTTCCACTTTTGGAGACAGCCCCAGCATTTT | CASSLDPCFHFWRQPQHF
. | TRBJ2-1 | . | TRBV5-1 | TGCGCCAGCAGGCTGGAGGCTGGGGTGGGCAGGGGTGAGCAGTTCTTC | CASRLEAGVGRGEQFF
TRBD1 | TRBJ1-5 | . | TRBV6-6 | TGTGCCAGCAGTTACTCGGGGACAGGGGGGGATCAGCCCCAGCATTTT | CASSYSGTGGDQPQHF
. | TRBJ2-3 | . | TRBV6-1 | TGTGCCAGCAGCCAAAGACACGGCCAGGGGTATTTT | CASSQRHGQGYF
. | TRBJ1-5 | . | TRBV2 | TGTGCCAGCAGTGAACTTGGTCAGACTAGCAATCAGCCCCAGCATTTT | CASSELGQTSNQPQHF
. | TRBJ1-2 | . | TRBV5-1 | TGCGCCAGCAGCGAACAGGGATATGGCTACACCTTC | CASSEQGYGYTF
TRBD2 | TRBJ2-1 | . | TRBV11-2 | TGTGCCAGCAGCTTCTTGCGGGGGTCCTACAATGAGCAGTTCTTC | CASSFLRGSYNEQFF
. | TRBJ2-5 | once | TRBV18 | TGTGCCAGCTCACCCTTGGGAGCACAAGAGACCCAGTACTTC | CASSPLGAQETQYF
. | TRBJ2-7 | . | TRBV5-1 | TGCGCCAGCAGCACGTCGGGTGCCACCTACGAGCAGTACTTC | CASSTSGATYEQYF
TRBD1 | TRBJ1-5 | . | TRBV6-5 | TGTGCCAGCAGTCCCCGACAGGGGGTGGCTCAGCCCCAGCATTTT | CASSPRQGVAQPQHF
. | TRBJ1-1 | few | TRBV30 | TGTGCCCGTGAGGACAGGAACACTGAAGCTTTCTTT | CAREDRNTEAFF
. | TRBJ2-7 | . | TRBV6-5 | TGTGCCAGCAGTTATAACGGGAAAGGAAAGTACTTC | CASSYNGKGKYF
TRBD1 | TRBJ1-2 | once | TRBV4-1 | TGCGCCAGCAGCGAAGATCAGGGAGGGACAGGAAGCTATGGCTACACCTTC | CASSEDQGGTGSYGYTF
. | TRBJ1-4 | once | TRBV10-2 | TGCGCCAGCAGTGAGGCGGGGGGGGTTTACGAAAAACTGTTTTTT | CASSEAGGVYEKLFF
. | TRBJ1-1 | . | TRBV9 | TGTGCCAGCAGCGTAGGGGTAGGGGGGCCCAAGAACACTGAAGCTTTCTTT | CASSVGVGGPKNTEAFF
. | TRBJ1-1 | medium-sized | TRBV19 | TGTGCCAGTAGTCTAGAGACAGGAAAGCCTGAAGCTTTCTTT | CASSLETGKPEAFF
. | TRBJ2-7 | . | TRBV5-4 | TGTGCCAGCAGCTTGGGCGGGGCCCCCTACGAGCAGTACTTC | CASSLGGAPYEQYF
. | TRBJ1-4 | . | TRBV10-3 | TGTGCCATCAGTGAGTCAAGGACACGTAATGAAAAACTGTTTTTT | CAISESRTRNEKLFF
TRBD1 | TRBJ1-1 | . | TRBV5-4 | TGTGCCAGCAGCACTGGTAGGCAGGGGGCCTCAGCTTTCTTT | CASSTGRQGASAFF
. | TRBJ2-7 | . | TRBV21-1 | TGTGCCAGCAGGAAAGGATCATCCTACGAGCAGTACTTC | CASRKGSSYEQYF
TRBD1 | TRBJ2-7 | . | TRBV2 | TGTGCCAGCAGTGAAGATCAGGCAGGGGGCGCGGAGGAGCAGTACTTC | CASSEDQAGGAEEQYF
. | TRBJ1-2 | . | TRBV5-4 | TGTGCCAGCAGCGCATTCGACAGGAATAACTATGGCTACACCTTC | CASSAFDRNNYGYTF
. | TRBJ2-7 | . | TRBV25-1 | TGTGCCAGCAGTGAGGGAGATACGGGCTACGAGCAGTACTTC | CASSEGDTGYEQYF
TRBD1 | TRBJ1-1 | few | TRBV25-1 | TGTGCCAGCAGTGAGGGACAGTTAATGAACACTGAAGCTTTCTTT | CASSEGQLMNTEAFF
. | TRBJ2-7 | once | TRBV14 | TGTGCCAGCAGCCCCAATCCCTACGAGCAGTACTTC | CASSPNPYEQYF
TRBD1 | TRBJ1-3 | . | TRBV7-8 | TGTGCCAGCAGCCGATCCGGGACAGGGGCTGGAAACACCATATATTTT | CASSRSGTGAGNTIYF
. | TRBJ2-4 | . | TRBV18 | TGTGCCAGCTCACCATCCAGCAAAAACATTCAGTACTTC | CASSPSSKNIQYF
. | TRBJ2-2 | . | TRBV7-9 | TGTGCCAGCAGCTTAGGCGCTGGTGACACCGGGGAGCTGTTTTTT | CASSLGAGDTGELFF